The next 30 T cell receptor beta chains were all read from a single sample in a study of blood T cell repertoires in COVID-19. Data came from immunoSEQ multiplex PCR; TCRdb stores just in-frame clones and leaves some out. The data hold about 55,000 clones, with roughly 86% observed a single time. The sample taken for sequencing was peripheral blood. The receptors were gathered from a woman aged 80 or over with acute or convalescent COVID-19.

The chain recombines TRBV7-7 with TRBJ2-7; 8 bases are a match to TRBD2. The CDR3 totals 16 residues. The germline V gene encodes CDR1 SSHAT and CDR2 FNYEAQ (reference sequence). CDR3 DNA sequence: TGTGCTAGCAACTTCACCGGGACTAGTAGCTCCTACGAGCAGTACGTC. It translates to CASNFTGTSSSYEQYV.

This clone has a single count. The chain recombines TRBV19 with TRBJ1-5; D is undetermined. V lost 3 bases to trimming and J lost 9 bases, with 18 bases between them. The germline V gene has CDR1 LNHDA and CDR2 SQIVND (reference sequence). The length of the CDR3 is 15 residues. This chain's CDR3 is CASSIGITVDGPQHF. CDR3 DNA: TGTGCCAGTAGTATCGGTATTACAGTCGACGGGCCCCAGCATTTT.

V and J are TRBV9 and TRBJ2-6; D uncertain. Trimming took off 8 bases at V and 0 bases at J, with 9 bases between the two ends. The CDR3 loop spans 14 amino acids. CDR1 is SGDLS, CDR2 YYNGEE, per germline. The CDR3 coding sequence is TGTGCCAGTTCACTAAACTCTGGGGCCAACGTCCTGACTTTC. Encoded protein: CASSLNSGANVLTF.

The V call is TRBV27, the J call TRBJ1-1; 10 bases are a match to TRBD1. The CDR3 runs 15 residues. Trimming cost V 4 bases and J 2 bases; bases outside gene matches: 4. From germline, CDR1 is MNHEY and CDR2 SMNVEV (reference sequence). CDR3 in DNA: TGTGCCAGCAGTTCCGACAGGGGGCGAAACACTGAAGCTTTCTTT. It translates to CASSSDRGRNTEAFF.

This rearrangement joins TRBV11-3 to TRBJ1-1; D gene ambiguous. Germline CDR1 reads SGHNT; CDR2 reads YENEEA. There are 12 residues in the CDR3. V was shortened by 0 bases and J by 10 bases, with 9 bases between the two germline ends. CDR3 protein: CASSLDEGRAFF. DNA of the CDR3: TGTGCCAGCAGCTTAGACGAGGGAAGAGCTTTCTTT.

The chain combines TRBV5-1 with TRBJ1-2; 10 nucleotides align to TRBD1. The CDR3 loop spans 13 amino acids. V lost 3 bases and J lost 6; bases outside the gene matches: 2. Germline V CDR1 and CDR2: SGHRS, YFSETQ. CDR3 in DNA: TGCGCCAGCAGCTCGGGACAGGGGAATGGCTACACCTTC. Amino acids: CASSSGQGNGYTF.

V usage is TRBV12-5 and J usage is TRBJ1-1; D is unresolved. Trimming shortened V by 0 bases and J by 1 base, and 9 bases separated the two germline ends. The germline V gene encodes CDR1 LGHNT and CDR2 FRNRAP. The CDR3 covers 15 residues. The CDR3 nucleotides read TGTGCTAGTGGTTTGGTATCGAGTGCGAACACTGAAGCTTTCTTT. The encoded protein is CASGLVSSANTEAFF.

The genes are TRBV3-1 (or the pseudogene TRBV3-2) and TRBJ1-2; TRBD1 matches at 8 bases. Trimming took 5 bases from V and 8 from J; bases not matched to a gene: 7. Germline V lookup: CDR1 LGHDT, CDR2 YNNKEL (reference sequence). The CDR3 sequence is 13 residues long. The CDR3 is CASSSTGVWGYTF. The CDR3 DNA reads as TGTGCCAGCAGCTCGACAGGGGTGTGGGGCTACACCTTC.

This clone was observed a few times. The chain recombines TRBV19 with TRBJ2-7; 8 bases are shared with TRBD2. CDR1 and CDR2 from the germline V gene are LNHDA and SQIVND (reference sequence). The junction had 19 bases not matched to a gene; V was cut back by 3 bases and J by 0 bases. The CDR3 length is 20 residues. The CDR3 reads CASSIAGDGFVSGSSYEQYV. For the CDR3, the DNA is TGTGCCAGTAGTATTGCGGGGGACGGGTTTGTAAGCGGGAGCTCCTACGAGCAGTACGTC.

In its sample, this clone was seen a few times. The gene calls are TRBV10-2 and TRBJ1-5, with 9 bases fitting TRBD1. The J segment lost 3 bases and the V segment lost 6 bases, leaving 3 bases of the junction unmatched. Germline loops: CDR1 WSHSY, CDR2 SAAADI. This CDR3 is 14 amino acids long. The DNA of the CDR3 is TGCGCCAGCAGACAGGGGGCAACCAATCAGCCCCAGCATTTT. It specifies CASRQGATNQPQHF.

V gene TRBV2 combines with J gene TRBJ2-1; 14 bases align to TRBD2. The CDR3 is 13 residues long. Germline-derived CDR1 and CDR2 are SNHLY and FYNNEI. J was trimmed by 9 bases and V by 7 bases; bases with no gene match: 2. CDR3 coding DNA: TGTGCCAGCAAGGGACTAGCGGGAGTTGAGCAGTTCTTC. Amino acids: CASKGLAGVEQFF.

The chain links TRBV14 to TRBJ2-5; a weak D match, TRBD2 (5 bases). The length of the CDR3 is 15 residues. Germline values: CDR1 SGHDN, CDR2 FVKESK. V was shortened by 1 base and J by 5 bases, with 14 bases between the two germline ends. The CDR3 sequence: CASSQVAGPGETQYF. The CDR3 coding sequence is TGTGCCAGCAGCCAAGTTGCGGGTCCGGGGGAGACCCAGTACTTC. The variable domain in full, with the rest retrieved from reference TRBV14 and TRBJ2-5, is EAGVTQFPSHSVIEKGQTVTLRCDPISGHDNLYWYRRVMGKEIKFLLHFVKESKQDESGMPNNRFLAERTGGTYSTLKVQPAELEDSGVYFCASSQVAGPGETQYFGPGTRLLVL.

The genes are TRBV7-8 and TRBJ2-3; TRBD2 is a possible D gene (6 bases). Germline loops: CDR1 SGHVS, CDR2 FQNEAQ. The CDR3 spans 16 residues. Trimming stripped 1 base from V and 0 bases from J, with 11 bases between. The DNA of the CDR3 is TGTGCCAGCAGCTTAGGTCGGGGGATGAGCACAGATACGCAGTATTTT. Amino acids: CASSLGRGMSTDTQYF.

The chain links TRBV18 to TRBJ1-2; D may be TRBD1 (6 bases). CDR1 and CDR2 from the germline V gene are KGHSH and LQKENI. This CDR3 spans 14 amino acids. V shed 3 bases and J shed 5 bases, with 13 bases lying between them. The CDR3 protein is CASSPLRDNYGYTF. The CDR3 nucleotides are TGTGCCAGCTCACCGCTCCGGGACAATTATGGCTACACCTTC.

This chain's CDR3 is CASSKDSPNYGYTF. DNA for the CDR3: TGTGCCAGCAGCAAGGACTCACCTAACTATGGCTACACCTTC. V gene TRBV7-9 combines with J gene TRBJ1-2; D remains unclear. The length of the CDR3 is 14 residues. The V end was cut by 5 bases, the J end by 0 bases, with 10 bases between. Germline assignment: CDR1 SEHNR and CDR2 FQNEAQ (reference sequence).

The rearrangement uses TRBV25-1 and TRBJ1-5; the match to TRBD1 covers 7 bases. CDR1 is MGHDK, CDR2 SYGVNS, per germline. Losses at the gene ends were 8 bases for V and 4 bases for J; bases not matched to a gene: 8. The length of the CDR3 is 14 residues. DNA for the CDR3: TGTGCCAGCGAACAGACAGGGCTAAATCAGCCCCAGCATTTT. Translating it yields CASEQTGLNQPQHF. Together with reference TRBV25-1 and TRBJ1-5, the CDR3 gives the full variable domain: EADIYQTPRYLVIGTGKKITLECSQTMGHDKMYWYQQDPGMELHLIHYSYGVNSTEKGDLSSESTVSRIRTEHFPLTLESARPSHTSQYLCASEQTGLNQPQHFGDGTRLSIL.

The V call is TRBV2, the J call TRBJ2-3, with TRBD1 matching over 10 bases. From germline, CDR1 is SNHLY and CDR2 FYNNEI. This CDR3 is 17 amino acids long. V was clipped by 1 base and J by 4 bases; unmatched bases: 8. The CDR3: CASSEGLTGGVADTQYF. The CDR3 DNA follows: TGTGCCAGCAGTGAAGGTCTGACAGGGGGCGTTGCAGATACGCAGTATTTT.

The CDR3 nucleotides are TGTGCCAGCAGCCGGGACATCTATGAAAAACTGTTTTTT. Protein product: CASSRDIYEKLFF. V gene TRBV6-6 combines with J gene TRBJ1-4; D may be TRBD1 (6 bases). CDR3 length: 13 amino acids. In germline, CDR1 is MNHNY, CDR2 SVGAGI (reference sequence). The V end lost 6 bases, the J end lost 6 bases, and 11 bases lay between the germline ends.

The chain has TRBV10-3 and TRBJ1-2, with D possibly being TRBD1 (5 bases). This CDR3 is 14 amino acids long. Between the trimmed V and J ends, which lost 11 bases and 3 bases, there was a span of 19 bases. Germline values: CDR1 ENHRY, CDR2 SYGVKD. The CDR3 loop is CASSEGRGDYGYTF. The CDR3 nucleotides are TGTGCCTCGAGTGAGGGGCGGGGCGACTATGGCTACACCTTC.

The J gene is TRBJ2-5, the V gene TRBV19, with D possibly being TRBD2 (6 bases). This CDR3 has 15 residues. Trimming took 2 bases from V and 2 from J, leaving 12 bases between them. Germline values: CDR1 LNHDA, CDR2 SQIVND (reference sequence). CDR3 loop: CASSIIPAGQETQYF. The DNA for the CDR3 is TGTGCCAGTAGTATAATCCCCGCGGGGCAAGAGACCCAGTACTTC.

This chain links TRBV5-1 with TRBJ2-2; 9 nucleotides line up with TRBD1. Trimming at V came to 5 bases and at J to 6 bases, leaving 17 bases not matched to a gene. This CDR3 has 18 amino acids. The germline V gene encodes CDR1 SGHRS and CDR2 YFSETQ. This chain's CDR3 is CASRGPDGQGYIAGELFF. DNA for the CDR3: TGCGCCAGCAGGGGTCCGGATGGACAGGGGTATATAGCCGGGGAGCTGTTTTTT. Full variable domain (remainder filled in from reference TRBV5-1 and TRBJ2-2): KAGVTQTPRYLIKTRGQQVTLSCSPISGHRSVSWYQQTPGQGLQFLFEYFSETQRNKGNFPGRFSGRQFSNSRSEMNVSTLELGDSALYLCASRGPDGQGYIAGELFFGEGSRLTVL.

This clone was seen only once. The chain employs TRBV19 and TRBJ1-5; perhaps TRBD1 as D (5 bases). The CDR3 has 16 residues. Trimming left V 6 bases short and J 1 base short, with 16 bases between. Germline V gene sequence: CDR1 LNHDA, CDR2 SQIVND (reference sequence). The CDR3 region has the DNA TGTGCCAGTAGGGGGGGAGGGGCTTGGAGCAATCAGCCCCAGCATTTT. This gives the protein CASRGGGAWSNQPQHF.

J is TRBJ1-1 and V is TRBV5-1; perhaps TRBD1 as D (6 bases). Trimming left V 7 bases short and J 2 bases short, with 12 bases between. This CDR3 comprises 13 residues. CDR1 is SGHRS, CDR2 YFSETQ, per germline. CDR3 amino acids: CASREQGNTEAFF. The CDR3 region has the DNA TGCGCCAGCCGAGAACAGGGAAACACTGAAGCTTTCTTT.

V usage is TRBV19 and J usage is TRBJ2-1; 8 bases agree with TRBD1. The CDR3 consists of 14 residues. V dropped 6 bases and J dropped 6; count of bases not matched to a gene: 7. CDR1 is LNHDA, CDR2 SQIVND, per germline (reference sequence). CDR3 protein: CASSGQGDLNEQFF. Here the CDR3 DNA reads TGTGCCAGTAGCGGACAGGGAGATCTCAATGAGCAGTTCTTC.

The J gene is TRBJ1-5, the V gene TRBV18; D is uncertain. The germline V gene has CDR1 KGHSH and CDR2 LQKENI. V was trimmed by 0 bases and J by 5 bases, leaving 14 bases between them. This CDR3 is built from 16 residues. Written as DNA, the CDR3 is TGTGCCAGCTCACCACCGGAGGGAAGGCCTGATCAGCCCCAGCATTTT. It encodes CASSPPEGRPDQPQHF.

This chain connects TRBV4-1 to TRBJ1-5; 9 bases map to TRBD1. CDR3 length equals 15 residues. V shed 1 base, J shed 8 bases, and the junction held 6 bases outside the gene matches. CDR1 is MGHRA, CDR2 YSYEKL, per germline. The CDR3 DNA sequence: TGCGCCAGCAGCCAAGCAAGGACAGGGGATGAGCCCCAGCATTTT. Translation: CASSQARTGDEPQHF.

The V gene is TRBV18, the J gene TRBJ2-1; 7 positions match TRBD1. V shed 4 bases and J 4 bases; nucleotides not matched to a gene: 10. CDR1 is KGHSH and CDR2 is LQKENI in the germline V gene. CDR3 length: 16 residues. CDR3 coding DNA: TGTGCCAGCTCACGCCTTGAGGGGGCAGGTTACAATGAGCAGTTCTTC. Its protein is CASSRLEGAGYNEQFF.

The chain carries TRBV5-1 and TRBJ2-5; 8 bases are shared with TRBD1. This CDR3 comprises 14 residues. CDR1 SGHRS and CDR2 YFSETQ come from the germline V gene. With V trimmed by 6 bases and J by 2 bases, 6 bases remained unmatched. As DNA, the CDR3 is TGCGCCAGCAACGGACAGGGTGGGCAAGAGACCCAGTACTTC. Its protein is CASNGQGGQETQYF. The full variable domain, completed using reference TRBV5-1 and TRBJ2-5, is KAGVTQTPRYLIKTRGQQVTLSCSPISGHRSVSWYQQTPGQGLQFLFEYFSETQRNKGNFPGRFSGRQFSNSRSEMNVSTLELGDSALYLCASNGQGGQETQYFGPGTRLLVL.

The gene calls are TRBV5-4 and TRBJ2-7; 11 bases fit TRBD2. Losses at the gene ends were 5 bases for V and 2 bases for J; bases not matched to a gene: 3. This CDR3 is built from 14 residues. Germline assignment: CDR1 SGHNT and CDR2 YYREEE (reference sequence). CDR3 nucleotides: TGTGCCAGCAGACTAGCGGGGGACCCCTACGAGCAGTACTTC. It yields the protein CASRLAGDPYEQYF.

The chain is built from TRBV19 and TRBJ2-1, with TRBD2 matching over 10 bases. The CDR3 length is 14 residues. V was clipped by 4 bases and J by 12 bases; unmatched bases: 9. Germline CDR1 reads LNHDA; CDR2 reads SQIVND (reference sequence). CDR3 coding DNA: TGTGCCAGTAGTAGCCTAGCGGGGGCCTCAGGGCAGTTCTTC. Its translation: CASSSLAGASGQFF.